This T cell receptor beta chain stems from a study of cytomegalovirus exposure and HLA in healthy donors. Turning to the study itself: Findings of an earlier analysis included about 120 million unique TCR beta sequences from 180 million or so T cells.

There were likely unrecorded immune exposures, though donors were nominally healthy when sampled. Trimming removed 4 bases from V and 5 bases from J; junction bases left unmatched: 8. This CDR3 is 15 amino acids long. Germline CDR1 and CDR2: GTSNPN and SVGIG (reference sequence). In the PCR, 60 Vbeta and 13 Jbeta primers were used. Clones were sequenced by immunoSEQ multiplex PCR, and TCRdb holds only the in-frame ones, with some missing. The sample lists approximately 69,000 clones, approximately 70% occurring once. The specimen sequenced was PBMCs. This clonotype was sampled from a middle-aged man in good health and CMV-seropositive. The chain links TRBV30 to TRBJ2-5, with 12 bases lining up with TRBD2. The CDR3 region has the DNA TGTGCCTGGACTAGCGGGGGGGCAGGTCAGGAGACCCAGTACTTC. The encoded protein is CAWTSGGAGQETQYF.